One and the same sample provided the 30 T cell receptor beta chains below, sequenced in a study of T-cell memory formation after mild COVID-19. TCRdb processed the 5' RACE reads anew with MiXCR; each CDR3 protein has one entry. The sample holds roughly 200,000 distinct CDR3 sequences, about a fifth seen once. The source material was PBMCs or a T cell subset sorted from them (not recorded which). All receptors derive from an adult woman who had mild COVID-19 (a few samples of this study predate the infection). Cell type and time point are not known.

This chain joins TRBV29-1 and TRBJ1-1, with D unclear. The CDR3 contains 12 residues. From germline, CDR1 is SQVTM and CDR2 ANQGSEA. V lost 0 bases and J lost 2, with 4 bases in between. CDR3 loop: CSVEESNTEAFF. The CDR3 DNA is TGCAGCGTTGAAGAATCAAACACTGAAGCTTTCTTT. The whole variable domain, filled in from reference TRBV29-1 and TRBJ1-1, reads SAVISQKPSRDICQRGTSLTIQCQVDSQVTMMFWYRQQPGQSLTLIATANQGSEATYESGFVIDKFPISRPNLTFSTLTVSNMSPEDSSIYLCSVEESNTEAFFGQGTRLTVV.

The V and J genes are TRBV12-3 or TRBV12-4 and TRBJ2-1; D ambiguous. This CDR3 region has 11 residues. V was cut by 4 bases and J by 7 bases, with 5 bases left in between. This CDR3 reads CASSWTNEQFF. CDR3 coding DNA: TGTGCCAGCAGTTGGACGAATGAGCAGTTCTTC.

CDR3 nucleotide sequence: TGTGCCAGCAGCCCGGCGGACTATGGCTACACCTTC. Translating gives CASSPADYGYTF. The rearrangement uses TRBV11-2 and TRBJ1-2; the D is unclear. The V gene's germline CDR1 is SGHAT and CDR2 FQNNGV. This CDR3 spans 12 amino acids. Trimming pared 5 bases from V and 3 bases from J, leaving 7 bases between.

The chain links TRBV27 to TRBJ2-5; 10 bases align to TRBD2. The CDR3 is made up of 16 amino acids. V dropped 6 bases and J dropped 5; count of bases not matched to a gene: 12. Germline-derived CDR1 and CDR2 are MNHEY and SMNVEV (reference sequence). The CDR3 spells CASRGAGGPGVETQYF. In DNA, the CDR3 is TGTGCCAGCAGAGGAGCGGGAGGGCCGGGCGTGGAGACCCAGTACTTC.

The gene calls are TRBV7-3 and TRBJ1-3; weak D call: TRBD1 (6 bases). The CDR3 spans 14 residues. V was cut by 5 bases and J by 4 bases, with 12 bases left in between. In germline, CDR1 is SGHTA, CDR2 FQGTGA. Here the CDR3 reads CASSPGVSGNTIYF. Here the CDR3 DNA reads TGTGCCAGCAGCCCAGGGGTTTCAGGAAACACCATATATTTT. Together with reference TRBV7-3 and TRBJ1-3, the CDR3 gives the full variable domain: GAGVSQTPSNKVTEKGKYVELRCDPISGHTALYWYRQSLGQGPEFLIYFQGTGAADDSGLPNDRFFAVRPEGSVSTLKIQRTERGDSAVYLCASSPGVSGNTIYFGEGSWLTVV.

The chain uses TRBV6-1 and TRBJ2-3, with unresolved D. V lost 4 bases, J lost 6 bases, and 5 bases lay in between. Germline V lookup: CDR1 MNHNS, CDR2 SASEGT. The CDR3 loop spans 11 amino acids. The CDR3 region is CASSVRDTQYF. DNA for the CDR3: TGTGCCAGCAGTGTCCGGGATACGCAGTATTTT.

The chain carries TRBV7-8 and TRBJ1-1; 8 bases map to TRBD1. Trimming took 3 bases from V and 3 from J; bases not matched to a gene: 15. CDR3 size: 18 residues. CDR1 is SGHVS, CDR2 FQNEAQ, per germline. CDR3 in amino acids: CASSFEAGAGGVDTEAFF. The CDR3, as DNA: TGTGCCAGCAGCTTTGAAGCAGGAGCAGGGGGCGTCGACACTGAAGCTTTCTTT.

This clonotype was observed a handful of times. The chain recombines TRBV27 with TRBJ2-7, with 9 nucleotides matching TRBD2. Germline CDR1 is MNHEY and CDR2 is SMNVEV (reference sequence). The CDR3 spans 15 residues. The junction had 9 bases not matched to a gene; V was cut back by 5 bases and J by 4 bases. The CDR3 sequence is CASSTNSGSLYEQYF. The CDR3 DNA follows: TGTGCCAGCAGTACTAATAGCGGGAGTCTGTACGAGCAGTACTTC.

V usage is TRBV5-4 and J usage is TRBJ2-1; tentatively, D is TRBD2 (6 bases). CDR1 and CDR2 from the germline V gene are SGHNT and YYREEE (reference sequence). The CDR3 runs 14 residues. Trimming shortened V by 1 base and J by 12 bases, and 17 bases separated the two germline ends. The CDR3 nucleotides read TGTGCCAGCAGCTTGAACTTTGGGGGGAGAGGGCAGTTCTTC. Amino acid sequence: CASSLNFGGRGQFF.

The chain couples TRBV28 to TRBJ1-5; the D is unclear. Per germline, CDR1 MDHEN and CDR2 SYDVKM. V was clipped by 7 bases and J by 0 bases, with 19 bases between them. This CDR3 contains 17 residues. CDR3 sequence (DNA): TGTGCCAGCATGAAAAACGGGGAACCCCTTAGCAATCAGCCCCAGCATTTT. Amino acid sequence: CASMKNGEPLSNQPQHF.

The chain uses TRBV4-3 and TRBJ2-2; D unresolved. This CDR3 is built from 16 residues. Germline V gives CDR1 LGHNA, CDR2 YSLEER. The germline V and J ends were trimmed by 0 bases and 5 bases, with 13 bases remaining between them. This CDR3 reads CASSQEKLKSTGELFF. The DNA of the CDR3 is TGCGCCAGCAGCCAAGAAAAGCTTAAGTCTACCGGGGAGCTGTTTTTT.

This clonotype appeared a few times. The CDR3 loop reads CASSQRYSTDTQYF. DNA of the CDR3: TGTGCCAGCAGCCAGCGGTATAGCACAGATACGCAGTATTTT. V and J are TRBV2 and TRBJ2-3; D possibly corresponds to TRBD2 (5 bases). The CDR3 contains 14 residues. V shed 6 bases and J shed 0 bases, with 10 bases lying between them. Per the germline V gene, CDR1 is SNHLY and CDR2 is FYNNEI.

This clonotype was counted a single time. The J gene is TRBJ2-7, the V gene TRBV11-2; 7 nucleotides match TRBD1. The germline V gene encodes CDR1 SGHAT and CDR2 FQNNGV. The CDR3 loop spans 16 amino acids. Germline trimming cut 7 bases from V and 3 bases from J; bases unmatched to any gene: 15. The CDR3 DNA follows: TGTGCCAGCACCATCAATCCCCCGACAGGGAACTACGAGCAGTACTTC. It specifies CASTINPPTGNYEQYF.

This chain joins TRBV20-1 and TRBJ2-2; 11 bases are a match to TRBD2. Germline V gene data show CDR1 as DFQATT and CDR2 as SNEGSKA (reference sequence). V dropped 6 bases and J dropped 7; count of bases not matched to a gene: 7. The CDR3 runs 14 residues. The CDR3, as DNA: TGCAGTGCCCTCGCGACTAGCGGGGACGGGGAGCTGTTTTTT. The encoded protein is CSALATSGDGELFF.

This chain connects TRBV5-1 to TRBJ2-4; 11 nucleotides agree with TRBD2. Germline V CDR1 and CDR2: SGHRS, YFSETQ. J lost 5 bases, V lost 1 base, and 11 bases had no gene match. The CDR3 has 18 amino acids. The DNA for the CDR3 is TGCGCCAGCAGCTTGAGGGGACTAGCGGACCTGGGGGAAAACATTCAGTACTTC. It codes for CASSLRGLADLGENIQYF.

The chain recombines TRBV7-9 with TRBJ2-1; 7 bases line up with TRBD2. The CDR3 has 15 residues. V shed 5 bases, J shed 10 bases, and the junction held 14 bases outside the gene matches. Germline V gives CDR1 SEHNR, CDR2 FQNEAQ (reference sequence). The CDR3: CASSMGTRLAKEQFF. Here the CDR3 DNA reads TGTGCCAGCAGCATGGGGACCCGACTAGCTAAGGAGCAGTTCTTC.

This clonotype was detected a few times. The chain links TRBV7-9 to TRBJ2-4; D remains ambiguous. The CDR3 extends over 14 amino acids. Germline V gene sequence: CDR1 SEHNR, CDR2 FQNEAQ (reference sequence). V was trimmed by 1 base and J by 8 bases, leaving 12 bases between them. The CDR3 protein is CASSLVPGRDIQYF. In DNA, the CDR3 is TGTGCCAGCAGCTTAGTCCCCGGTAGAGACATTCAGTACTTC.

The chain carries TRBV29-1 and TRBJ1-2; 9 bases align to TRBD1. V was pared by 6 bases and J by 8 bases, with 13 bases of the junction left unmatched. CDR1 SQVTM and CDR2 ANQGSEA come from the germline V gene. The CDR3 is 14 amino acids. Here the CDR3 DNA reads TGCAGCGTCGCGAGCCGGGACAGGGAAGGCGGCTACACCTTC. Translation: CSVASRDREGGYTF. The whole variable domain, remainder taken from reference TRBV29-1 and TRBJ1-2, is SAVISQKPSRDICQRGTSLTIQCQVDSQVTMMFWYRQQPGQSLTLIATANQGSEATYESGFVIDKFPISRPNLTFSTLTVSNMSPEDSSIYLCSVASRDREGGYTFGSGTRLTVV.

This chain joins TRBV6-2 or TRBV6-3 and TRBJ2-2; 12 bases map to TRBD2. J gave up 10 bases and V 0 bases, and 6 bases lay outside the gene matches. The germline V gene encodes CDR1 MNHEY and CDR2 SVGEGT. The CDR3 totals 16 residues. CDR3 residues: CASSYSTSGSPVELFF. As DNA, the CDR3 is TGTGCCAGCAGTTACTCGACTAGCGGGAGTCCCGTGGAGCTGTTTTTT.

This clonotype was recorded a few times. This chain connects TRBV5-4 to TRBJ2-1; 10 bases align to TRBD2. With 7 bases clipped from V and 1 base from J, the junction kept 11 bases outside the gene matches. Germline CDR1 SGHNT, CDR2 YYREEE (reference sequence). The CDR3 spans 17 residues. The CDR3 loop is CASSFRLLAGSYNEQFF. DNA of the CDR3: TGTGCCAGCTCCTTCAGGTTACTAGCGGGATCCTACAATGAGCAGTTCTTC.

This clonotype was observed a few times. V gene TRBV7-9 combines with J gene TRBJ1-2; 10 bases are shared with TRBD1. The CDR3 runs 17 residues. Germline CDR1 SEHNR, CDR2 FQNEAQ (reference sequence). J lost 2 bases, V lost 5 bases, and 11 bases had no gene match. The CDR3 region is CASSPRDRGSVNYGYTF. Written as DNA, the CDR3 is TGTGCCAGCAGCCCAAGGGACAGGGGATCGGTAAACTATGGCTACACCTTC.

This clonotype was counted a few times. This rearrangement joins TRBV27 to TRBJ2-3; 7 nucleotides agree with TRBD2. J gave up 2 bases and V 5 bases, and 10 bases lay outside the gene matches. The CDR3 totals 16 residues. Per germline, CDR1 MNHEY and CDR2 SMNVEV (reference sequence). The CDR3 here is CASSPRSGAYTDTQYF. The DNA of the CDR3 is TGTGCCAGCAGTCCCCGGAGCGGGGCCTACACAGATACGCAGTATTTT.

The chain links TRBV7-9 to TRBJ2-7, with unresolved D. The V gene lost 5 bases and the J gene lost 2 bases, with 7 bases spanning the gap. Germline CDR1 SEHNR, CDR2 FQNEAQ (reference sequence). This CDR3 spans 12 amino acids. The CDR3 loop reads CASSQITYEQYF. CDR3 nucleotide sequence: TGTGCCAGCAGCCAAATTACCTACGAGCAGTACTTC. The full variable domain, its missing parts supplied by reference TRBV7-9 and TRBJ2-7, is DTGVSQNPRHKITKRGQNVTFRCDPISEHNRLYWYRQTLGQGPEFLTYFQNEAQLEKSRLLSDRFSAERPKGSFSTLEIQRTEQGDSAMYLCASSQITYEQYFGPGTRLTVT.

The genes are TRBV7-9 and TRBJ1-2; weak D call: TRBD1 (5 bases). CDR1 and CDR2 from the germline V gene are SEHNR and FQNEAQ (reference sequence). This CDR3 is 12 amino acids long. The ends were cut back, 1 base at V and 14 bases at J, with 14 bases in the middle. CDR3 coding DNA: TGTGCCAGCAGCTTAGACCAGGGCGAGAGAACCTTC. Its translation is CASSLDQGERTF.

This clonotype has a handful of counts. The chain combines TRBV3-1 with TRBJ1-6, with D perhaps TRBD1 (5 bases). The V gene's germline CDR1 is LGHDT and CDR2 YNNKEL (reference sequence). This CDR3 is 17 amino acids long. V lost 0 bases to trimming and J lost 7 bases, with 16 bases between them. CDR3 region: CASSQEHPGSANSPLHF. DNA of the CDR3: TGTGCCAGCAGCCAAGAGCATCCAGGGAGCGCAAATTCACCCCTCCACTTT. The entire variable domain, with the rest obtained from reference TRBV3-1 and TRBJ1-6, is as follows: DTAVSQTPKYLVTQMGNDKSIKCEQNLGHDTMYWYKQDSKKFLKIMFSYNNKELIINETVPNRFSPKSPDKAHLNLHINSLELGDSAVYFCASSQEHPGSANSPLHFGNGTRLTVT.

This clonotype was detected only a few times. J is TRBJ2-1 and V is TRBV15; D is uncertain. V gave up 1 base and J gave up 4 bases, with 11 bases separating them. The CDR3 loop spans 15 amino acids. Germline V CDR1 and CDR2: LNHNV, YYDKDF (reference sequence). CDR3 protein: CATSRAGLPYNEQFF. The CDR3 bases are TGTGCCACCAGCAGAGCCGGGCTTCCTTACAATGAGCAGTTCTTC.

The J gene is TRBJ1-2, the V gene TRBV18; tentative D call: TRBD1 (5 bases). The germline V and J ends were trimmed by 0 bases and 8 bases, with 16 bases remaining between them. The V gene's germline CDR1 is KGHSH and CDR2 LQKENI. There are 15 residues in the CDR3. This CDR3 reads CASSPPRGQGEGYTF. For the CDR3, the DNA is TGTGCCAGCTCACCACCGCGCGGCCAAGGGGAGGGCTACACCTTC.

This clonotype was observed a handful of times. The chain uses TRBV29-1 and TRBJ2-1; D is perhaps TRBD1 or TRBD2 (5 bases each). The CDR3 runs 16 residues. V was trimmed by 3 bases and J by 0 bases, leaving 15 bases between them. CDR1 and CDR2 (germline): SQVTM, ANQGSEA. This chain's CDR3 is CSVEGTQQSSYNEQFF. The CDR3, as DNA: TGCAGCGTTGAGGGGACGCAACAGAGCTCCTACAATGAGCAGTTCTTC.

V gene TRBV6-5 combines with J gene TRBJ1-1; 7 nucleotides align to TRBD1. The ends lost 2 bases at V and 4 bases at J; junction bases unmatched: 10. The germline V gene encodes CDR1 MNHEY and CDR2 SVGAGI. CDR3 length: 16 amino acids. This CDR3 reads CASSYEGGQYFTEAFF. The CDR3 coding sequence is TGTGCCAGCAGTTACGAGGGGGGACAGTACTTCACTGAAGCTTTCTTT.

As DNA, the CDR3 is TGTGCCAGCAGAGCCCTAGCGGGAGGCACAGATACGCAGTATTTT. Translation gives CASRALAGGTDTQYF. The genes are TRBV7-9 and TRBJ2-3, with 10 positions matching TRBD2. This CDR3 spans 15 amino acids. The V segment lost 6 bases and the J segment 1 base; nucleotides outside the gene matches: 4. The germline V gene has CDR1 SEHNR and CDR2 FQNEAQ (reference sequence).